This passage covers 2 T cell receptor beta chains from one sample sequenced in a study of breast tumors, draining lymph nodes, adjacent tissues. TCRdb called the multiplex PCR reads again in MiXCR, with one record for every CDR3 protein. The table records approximately 47,000 distinct CDR3 sequences, more than 20% of them present only once. The sample was breast tumor tissue. The source is a female donor with breast cancer. Some clones in this sample may be carry-over from other donors' samples.

This clonotype was seen at least ten times. V is TRBV20-1 and J is TRBJ2-3; TRBD2 is a possible D gene (6 bases). V shed 1 base and J shed 6 bases, with 11 bases lying between them. The CDR3 has 13 residues. The germline V gene has CDR1 DFQATT and CDR2 SNEGSKA (reference sequence). The CDR3 reads CSARGLDLDTQYF. CDR3 sequence (DNA): TGCAGTGCTAGAGGACTAGACCTCGATACGCAGTATTTT.

The chain joins TRBV6-1 to TRBJ2-1; weak D call: TRBD2 (7 bases). The CDR3 runs 17 residues. Germline CDR1 and CDR2: MNHNS and SASEGT. Between the trimmed V and J ends, which lost 5 bases and 0 bases, there was a span of 17 bases. CDR3 sequence: CASSRSRGGLSYNEQFF. The CDR3 DNA is TGTGCCAGCAGTCGGTCCCGCGGGGGCCTCTCCTACAATGAGCAGTTCTTC.